This T cell receptor (beta chain) is from a study of CD8+CD57+ T cells in acquired aplastic anemia. Study as a whole: Sorted cells (CD4+ and CD8+) yielded DNA amounts that averaged 3.2 ug.

CD8+CD57+ cell expansion had been shown by flow cytometry in patients chosen for sequencing. Each of the patients presented with severe acquired aplastic anemia. Genomic DNA templated the TCR beta VDJ and CDR3 profiling. TCRdb ran MiXCR on the reads and lists one entry per CDR3 protein. Of 450,000 to 550,000 distinct CDR3 sequences listed, over 25% are singletons. V was clipped by 4 bases and J by 4 bases, with 17 bases between them. Germline V gene lookup returns CDR1 SGDLS and CDR2 YYNGEE. The CDR3 totals 15 residues. The chain joins TRBV9 to TRBJ1-2, with D hard to call. The TCR originated in a human donor with aplastic anemia. Sequencing input: sorted CD4+, CD8+, or CD8+CD57+ T cells (not recorded which) from PBMCs. The CDR3 sequence is CASSQDEAEGYGYTF. The CDR3 DNA is TGTGCCAGCAGCCAAGACGAGGCAGAGGGCTATGGCTACACCTTC.